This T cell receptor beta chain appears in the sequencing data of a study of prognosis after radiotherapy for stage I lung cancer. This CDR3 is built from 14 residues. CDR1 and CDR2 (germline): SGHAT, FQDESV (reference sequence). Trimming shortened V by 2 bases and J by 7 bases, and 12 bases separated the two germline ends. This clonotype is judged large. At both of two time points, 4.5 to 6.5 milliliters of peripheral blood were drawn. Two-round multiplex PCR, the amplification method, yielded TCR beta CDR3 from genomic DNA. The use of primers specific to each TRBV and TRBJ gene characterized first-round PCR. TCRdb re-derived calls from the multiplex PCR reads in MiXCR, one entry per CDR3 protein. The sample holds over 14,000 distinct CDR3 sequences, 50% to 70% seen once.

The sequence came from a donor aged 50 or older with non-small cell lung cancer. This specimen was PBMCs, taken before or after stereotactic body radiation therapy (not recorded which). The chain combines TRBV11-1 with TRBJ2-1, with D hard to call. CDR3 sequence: CASSLNPGRNEQFF. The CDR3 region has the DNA TGTGCCAGCAGCTTAAATCCGGGTCGGAATGAGCAGTTCTTC.